The present TCR beta chain was sequenced within a study of CD8+ T cells in alopecia areata. This CDR3 region has 12 residues. In germline, CDR1 is LGHNA, CDR2 YSLEER. V lost 4 bases and J 6 bases, leaving 8 bases between the germline ends. Extraction and reverse transcription of RNA yielded cDNA as the sequencing template. The method was immunoSEQ multiplex PCR; TCRdb's version includes in-frame clones alone and lacks a portion of them. Of some 180,000 clones listed, 40% to 65% were seen once; the top ten hold roughly 9.1%. The treatment was: oral pan-JAK inhibitor, 5-10 mg twice daily. The chain carries TRBV4-3 and TRBJ2-3; D remains ambiguous. The receptor was isolated from a human donor with alopecia areata. Sequencing used CD8+ T cells sorted from blood, obtained at week 52, from a patient treated with tofacitinib. CDR3 DNA: TGCGCCAGCAGCCGGTCTTCGGATACGCAGTATTTT. Translating it yields CASSRSSDTQYF.